The source of this T cell receptor (beta chain) is a study of CD8+CD57+ T cells in acquired aplastic anemia. Regarding the study as a whole: Patients shared 25 to 35 CD8+ CDR3 sequences with controls.

The authors sequenced patients whose flow cytometry had shown CD8+CD57+ cell expansion. Every one of the patients had aplastic anemia (severe, acquired). CDR3 length: 14 residues. The germline V and J ends were trimmed by 0 bases and 0 bases, with 5 bases remaining between them. Germline-derived CDR1 and CDR2 are SEHNR and FQNEAQ (reference sequence). This clonotype was observed at least ten times. Its antigen remains unidentified. The template used for profiling TCR beta VDJ and CDR3 was genomic DNA. TCRdb itself ran the reads through MiXCR, one entry per CDR3 protein. The profile shows hundreds of thousands of distinct CDR3 sequences, under 65% of them singletons.

Sequencing was done on a sample of sorted CD4+, CD8+, or CD8+CD57+ T cells (not recorded which) from PBMCs. The receptor comes from a human donor with aplastic anemia. The genes are TRBV7-9 and TRBJ1-1; no definite D call. CDR3 DNA: TGTGCCAGCAGCTTAGCAGGGTTGAACACTGAAGCTTTCTTT. Its protein product is CASSLAGLNTEAFF.